These 18 T cell receptor beta chains were all obtained from the same sample, sequenced in a study of T cell responses to AZD1222 COVID-19 vaccine (dated by TCRdb to about 2021). Taken with the paper, the label for time point translates to: about 28 days (+/-7) after the second vaccine dose. The library was produced with the immunoSEQ multiplex PCR assay. TCRdb stores this immuneACCESS table with in-frame sequences only. Part of the clones is absent; in the studies checked, under half of the shortfall reflects unresolved V genes, and no reason is known for the rest. The sample table lists over 95,000 clones, about 87% of them with a count of one. The top ten constitute about 6.5% of the sample. Specimen: peripheral blood, collected 28 days after the second AZD1222 dose. These receptors were taken from an adult who received the AZD1222 COVID-19 vaccine.

CDR3 amino acids: CASSWVGSGTGELFF. CDR3 DNA sequence: TGTGCCAGCAGCTGGGTAGGGAGTGGCACCGGGGAGCTGTTTTTT. This chain connects TRBV5-6 to TRBJ2-2, with a possible D match to TRBD2 (5 bases). Trimming left V 3 bases short and J 4 bases short, with 13 bases between. Germline assignment: CDR1 SGHDT and CDR2 YYEEEE. The CDR3 loop spans 15 amino acids.

J is TRBJ1-4 and V is TRBV4-2, with a possible D match to TRBD1 (6 bases). The CDR3 sequence is 15 residues long. V was cut by 0 bases and J by 8 bases, with 13 bases left in between. CDR1 is LGHNA and CDR2 is YNFKEQ in the germline V gene. CDR3 amino acids: CASSQDLAGDEKLFF. CDR3 nucleotide sequence: TGTGCCAGCAGCCAAGATCTGGCAGGGGACGAAAAACTGTTTTTT.

The rearrangement uses TRBV4-2 and TRBJ2-1, with unresolved D. The CDR3 sequence is 17 residues long. Trimming removed 0 bases at V and 3 bases at J, with 15 bases between. CDR1 is LGHNA, CDR2 YNFKEQ, per germline. CDR3 amino acids: CASSQEAVILFYNEQFF. The DNA for the CDR3 is TGTGCCAGCAGCCAAGAGGCGGTAATACTATTCTACAATGAGCAGTTCTTC.

This chain links TRBV9 with TRBJ2-1, with D unresolved. The CDR3 has 11 amino acids. Germline-derived CDR1 and CDR2 are SGDLS and YYNGEE. Trimming took off 2 bases at V and 5 bases at J, with 2 bases between the two ends. Written as DNA, the CDR3 is TGTGCCAGCAGCGTCAACAATGAGCAGTTCTTC. It codes for CASSVNNEQFF.

V and J are TRBV6-5 and TRBJ1-4; tentative D call: TRBD1 (5 bases). From germline, CDR1 is MNHEY and CDR2 SVGAGI. CDR3 length equals 13 residues. Trimming removed 6 bases from V and 4 bases from J, with 9 bases in between. CDR3 DNA: TGTGCCAGCAGACCTGGGGGTAATGAAAAACTGTTTTTT. Protein sequence: CASRPGGNEKLFF.

The chain employs TRBV19 and TRBJ1-2; D is unresolved. This CDR3 comprises 15 residues. Trimming left V 0 bases short and J 0 bases short, with 8 bases between. The V gene's germline CDR1 is LNHDA and CDR2 SQIVND (reference sequence). This CDR3 is CASSIERRPNYGYTF. The CDR3 DNA follows: TGTGCCAGTAGTATAGAACGGAGGCCTAACTATGGCTACACCTTC.

The chain uses TRBV6-1 and TRBJ1-1; possible D gene TRBD1, 5 bases. The CDR3 length is 15 residues. The V end was cut by 6 bases, the J end by 2 bases, with 16 bases between. CDR1 is MNHNS, CDR2 SASEGT, per germline. In DNA form, the CDR3 reads TGTGCCAGCAGCGGTAAAGGGACGGTCAACACTGAAGCTTTCTTT. It translates to CASSGKGTVNTEAFF.

This clone showed up just once. The CDR3: CASSEGRSYQETQYF. The CDR3 DNA sequence: TGTGCCAGCAGTGAGGGGCGGTCTTATCAAGAGACCCAGTACTTC. The chain joins TRBV2 to TRBJ2-5, with D perhaps TRBD1 (5 bases). Germline V gene sequence: CDR1 SNHLY, CDR2 FYNNEI. CDR3 length: 15 amino acids. V was trimmed by 3 bases and J by 2 bases, leaving 13 bases between them.

The V gene is TRBV2, the J gene TRBJ2-5; 10 bases line up with TRBD2. Trimming took 3 bases from V and 2 from J; bases not matched to a gene: 9. The CDR3 is 17 residues long. From germline, CDR1 is SNHLY and CDR2 FYNNEI. CDR3 sequence (DNA): TGTGCCAGCAGTGATAGCGGGGGGCCCTACCATCAAGAGACCCAGTACTTC. It is translated as CASSDSGGPYHQETQYF.

This clone has a single count. The chain recombines TRBV20-1 with TRBJ2-2; D ambiguous. Between the trimmed V and J ends, which lost 3 bases and 8 bases, there was a span of 10 bases. Germline V gene sequence: CDR1 DFQATT, CDR2 SNEGSKA (reference sequence). The CDR3 sequence is 12 residues long. The CDR3 region is CSASHPRGELFF. The CDR3 coding sequence is TGCAGTGCTAGTCACCCCCGAGGGGAGCTGTTTTTT.

The V call is TRBV19, the J call TRBJ2-7, with 16 bases lining up with TRBD2. With 5 bases clipped from V and 0 bases from J, the junction kept 4 bases outside the gene matches. CDR1 LNHDA and CDR2 SQIVND come from the germline V gene (reference sequence). The length of the CDR3 is 17 residues. The CDR3 region is CASSGTSGGGSSYEQYF. DNA of the CDR3: TGTGCCAGTAGTGGGACTAGCGGGGGGGGAAGCTCCTACGAGCAGTACTTC.

The V gene is TRBV27, the J gene TRBJ2-2, with 7 bases matching TRBD2. Germline CDR1 reads MNHEY; CDR2 reads SMNVEV (reference sequence). V lost 5 bases, J lost 1 base, and 4 bases stayed unmatched. The CDR3 extends over 15 amino acids. CDR3 nucleotide sequence: TGTGCCAGCAGTCCGGGACTATTGAACACCGGGGAGCTGTTTTTT. Translated: CASSPGLLNTGELFF.

The V gene is TRBV4-1, the J gene TRBJ1-6, with 7 bases aligning to TRBD1. Trimming at V came to 4 bases and at J to 2 bases, leaving 2 bases not matched to a gene. Germline V lookup: CDR1 MGHRA, CDR2 YSYEKL. This CDR3 comprises 15 residues. CDR3 sequence: CASSLQGAYNSPLHF. CDR3 bases: TGCGCCAGCAGCCTTCAGGGGGCCTATAATTCACCCCTCCACTTT.

This clone occurred a few times. V is TRBV11-2 and J is TRBJ2-2; tentative D call: TRBD2 (6 bases). The CDR3 totals 16 residues. V was cut by 2 bases and J by 4 bases, with 14 bases left in between. CDR1 is SGHAT, CDR2 FQNNGV, per germline. CDR3 nucleotides: TGTGCCAGCAGCTTATGGAGCGGGCTATCCACCGGGGAGCTGTTTTTT. The encoded protein is CASSLWSGLSTGELFF.

This chain joins TRBV11-2 and TRBJ1-6; D might be TRBD1 (5 bases). The CDR3 runs 11 residues. V dropped 5 bases and J dropped 14 bases, with 10 bases sitting between them. Per the germline V gene, CDR1 is SGHAT and CDR2 is FQNNGV. The chain's CDR3 is CASSPQGSLHF. The CDR3, as DNA: TGTGCCAGCAGCCCCCAGGGATCCCTCCACTTT.

The CDR3 protein is CASRGAGLSYEQYF. CDR3 in DNA: TGTGCCAGCAGAGGCGCAGGGCTCTCCTACGAGCAGTACTTC. The chain carries TRBV7-2 and TRBJ2-7; tentatively, D is TRBD1 (5 bases). V was cut by 6 bases and J by 0 bases, with 12 bases left in between. There are 14 residues in the CDR3. Germline lookup yields CDR1 SGHTA and CDR2 FQGNSA.

The chain is built from TRBV11-1 and TRBJ1-1, with no clear D. With 2 bases removed from V and 7 bases from J, the gap between germline ends came to 17 bases. Germline assignment: CDR1 SGHAT and CDR2 FQDESV (reference sequence). The CDR3 length is 15 residues. The CDR3 spells CASSLTRDSVGEAFF. CDR3 sequence (DNA): TGTGCCAGCAGCTTAACCCGAGACTCCGTAGGTGAAGCTTTCTTT. Complete variable domain (other parts from reference TRBV11-1 and TRBJ1-1): EAEVAQSPRYKITEKSQAVAFWCDPISGHATLYWYRQILGQGPELLVQFQDESVVDDSQLPKDRFSAERLKGVDSTLKIQPAELGDSAMYLCASSLTRDSVGEAFFGQGTRLTVV.

The chain employs TRBV25-1 and TRBJ1-4, with 7 bases fitting TRBD1. The V and J ends lost 6 bases and 5 bases, in that order; junction bases with no gene match: 3. Germline CDR1 and CDR2: MGHDK and SYGVNS. The CDR3 has 13 amino acids. CDR3 residues: CASRGQLNEKLFF. CDR3 in DNA: TGTGCCAGCAGGGGACAGCTAAATGAAAAACTGTTTTTT.